The clone carrying this T cell receptor (beta chain) was recorded once. The naive CD8 fraction comprised CD45RO-negative cells positively selected for CCR7 and excluded terminally differentiated effector memory CD45RA+ cells. The record originates from a study of shared clonotypes between healthy human individuals. TCRdb keeps only in-frame clones here, not all; method: immunoSEQ multiplex PCR. This repertoire shows roughly 2,000,000 clones, approximately 92% found once; its top ten account for around 1.8%. V dropped 4 bases and J dropped 5 bases, with 17 bases sitting between them. CDR3 length equals 14 residues. Germline CDR1 SQVTM, CDR2 ANQGSEA.

The source is a man younger than 30 in good health. Some clones in this sample may be carry-over from other donors' samples. Sequenced sample: naive CD8+ T cells from PBMCs. The genes are TRBV29-1 and TRBJ2-5; D call uncertain. The CDR3 sequence is CSVGVTSLSETQYF. CDR3 DNA: TGCAGCGTTGGGGTGACATCGTTGTCGGAGACCCAGTACTTC.